Below, 7 T cell receptor beta chains from the same sample are listed, as sequenced in a study of early T cells in non-severe SARS-CoV-2 infection. Via MiXCR, TCRdb re-called the 5' RACE reads, giving one row per CDR3 protein. The table shows tens of thousands of distinct CDR3 sequences, with 13% to 15% occurring only once. Specimen: whole blood. Receptors were obtained from an adult who was a healthcare worker with PCR-confirmed SARS-CoV-2 infection or an uninfected control (not recorded which).

The rearrangement joins TRBV5-6 to TRBJ2-1; perhaps TRBD2 as D (5 bases). Germline CDR1 is SGHDT and CDR2 is YYEEEE. V was pared by 2 bases and J by 10 bases, with 13 bases between. This CDR3 spans 13 amino acids. CDR3: CASSFKETGEQFF. CDR3 bases: TGTGCCAGCAGCTTTAAGGAGACGGGAGAGCAGTTCTTC.

This clonotype was recorded at least ten times. V gene TRBV30 combines with J gene TRBJ2-7, with D unresolved. The ends were cut back, 5 bases at V and 2 bases at J, with 13 bases in the middle. The germline V gene encodes CDR1 GTSNPN and CDR2 SVGIG (reference sequence). The CDR3 has 13 residues. CDR3 coding DNA: TGTGCCTGGTGCCCGACGGTAACCTACGAGCAGTACTTC. Amino acids: CAWCPTVTYEQYF.

This clonotype has just a few counts. This chain connects TRBV7-6 to TRBJ2-1, with a tentative D call TRBD1 (6 bases). V lost 5 bases to trimming and J lost 0 bases, with 8 bases between them. The germline CDR1 and CDR2 sequences are SGHVS and FNYEAQ. The CDR3 has 14 amino acids. CDR3 nucleotides: TGTGCCAGCAGCCGACAGGACTCCTACAATGAGCAGTTCTTC. It specifies CASSRQDSYNEQFF.

For the CDR3, the DNA is TGCGCCAGCAGCCAATTCCCGCCCGACGAGCAGTACTTC. Its translation is CASSQFPPDEQYF. J is TRBJ2-7 and V is TRBV4-1; unclear D gene. This CDR3 has 13 residues. V lost 2 bases and J lost 5, with 10 bases in between. Germline CDR1 is MGHRA and CDR2 is YSYEKL.

The chain combines TRBV5-4 with TRBJ2-2; no definite D call. V lost 4 bases, J lost 0 bases, and 13 bases lay in between. CDR1 and CDR2 from the germline V gene are SGHNT and YYREEE (reference sequence). The CDR3 spans 16 residues. The CDR3 protein is CASSTDPSPNTGELFF. In DNA form, the CDR3 reads TGTGCCAGCAGCACCGACCCGTCCCCGAACACCGGGGAGCTGTTTTTT.

Notes on this clonotype: A read error may account for a junction end that differs from germline. V gene TRBV19 combines with J gene TRBJ2-1; 9 positions agree with TRBD2. Germline loops: CDR1 LNHDA, CDR2 SQIVND (reference sequence). This CDR3 is 16 amino acids long. In DNA form, the CDR3 reads TGCGCCAGTAGTTCAGGTAGCGGGAGCTTCTTCTATGAGCAGTTCTTC. This sequence encodes CASSSGSGSFFYEQFF.

This clonotype was picked up a small number of times. The chain recombines TRBV19 with TRBJ1-5; D is possibly TRBD1 (5 bases). CDR3 length equals 15 residues. Germline-derived CDR1 and CDR2 are LNHDA and SQIVND (reference sequence). V was trimmed by 6 bases and J by 0 bases, leaving 12 bases between them. CDR3 loop: CASRSGHYSNQPQHF. In nucleotides, the CDR3 is TGTGCCAGTAGGAGCGGACACTATAGCAATCAGCCCCAGCATTTT.